The rows below give T cell receptor beta chains drawn from one sample of a study of T cell repertoires in cytomegalovirus infection. MiXCR, run by TCRdb on the reads, gives a single entry per CDR3 protein. This table holds 250,000 or so distinct CDR3 sequences, over 15% found once. Sequencing was done on a sample of CD8+ T cells from PBMCs. The receptors were sampled from a human donor in good health (CMV status not recorded). Some clones in this sample may be carry-over from other donors' samples. The CDR3 runs from the conserved cysteine through the conserved F or W. D genes are given only for firm matches. Part of the rows lack a size; the others show once, few, many or a class for expanded clones.

DNA: TGTGCCATCAGTGAGTCTGGGGGCCACTACGAGCAGTACTTC
CDR3: CAISESGGHYEQYF
J: TRBJ2-7
V: TRBV10-3
D: .
size: many

DNA: TGTGCCAGCAGTACAGATCCGAACACCGGGGAGCTGTTTTTT
CDR3: CASSTDPNTGELFF
J: TRBJ2-2
V: TRBV6-4
D: .
size: few

DNA: TGTGCCAGCAAGGGAGTCGGCTACAATGAGCAGTTCTTC
CDR3: CASKGVGYNEQFF
J: TRBJ2-1
V: TRBV6-5
D: .
size: few

DNA: TGTGCCAGCAGCTCAGCGGGGGGGGTCACAGATACGCAGTATTTT
CDR3: CASSSAGGVTDTQYF
J: TRBJ2-3
V: TRBV7-3
D: TRBD2
size: .

DNA: TGCAGTGCTAGAGATTTCGTTGACAGGATGAACACTGAAGCTTTCTTT
CDR3: CSARDFVDRMNTEAFF
J: TRBJ1-1
V: TRBV20-1
D: .
size: .

DNA: TGTGCCAGCAGCTTAGGGGTCAGGGGGTTTGGAGAGACCCAGTACTTC
CDR3: CASSLGVRGFGETQYF
J: TRBJ2-5
V: TRBV7-8
D: TRBD1
size: .

DNA: TGTGCCAGCACCAGCCGCCCCCCGAGGGACACTGAAGCTTTCTTT
CDR3: CASTSRPPRDTEAFF
J: TRBJ1-1
V: TRBV7-8
D: .
size: many

DNA: TGTGCCATCAGCGGACAGGGTTCGACTAATGAAAAACTGTTTTTT
CDR3: CAISGQGSTNEKLFF
J: TRBJ1-4
V: TRBV10-3
D: TRBD1
size: many

DNA: TGTGCCAGCAGTTCCCGGGATGGACAGTCAAGAGAGAAAAGCTCCTACAATGAGCAGTTCTTC
CDR3: CASSSRDGQSREKSSYNEQFF
J: TRBJ2-1
V: TRBV28
D: .
size: .

DNA: TGCAGTGCTGCTTCCCAAGACAGTTATGGCTACACCTTC
CDR3: CSAASQDSYGYTF
J: TRBJ1-2
V: TRBV20-1
D: .
size: .

DNA: TGCAGTGCTTCAGGACAGGGGATGTCGTATGGCTACACCTTC
CDR3: CSASGQGMSYGYTF
J: TRBJ1-2
V: TRBV20-1
D: TRBD1
size: .

DNA: TGTGCCAGCACCTCCACAAGTGGATACAATGAGCAGTTCTTC
CDR3: CASTSTSGYNEQFF
J: TRBJ2-1
V: TRBV7-9
D: .
size: few

DNA: TGTGCCAGCAGTTTACCCTCTCCGGCGCGGGATGAGCAGTTCTTC
CDR3: CASSLPSPARDEQFF
J: TRBJ2-1
V: TRBV12-3/TRBV12-4
D: .
size: many

DNA: TGCAGCGCTGAGATAAGGAGTGGCTACACCTTC
CDR3: CSAEIRSGYTF
J: TRBJ1-2
V: TRBV29-1
D: .
size: many

DNA: TGCAGCTCCCGACTAGGTTCAGGGGAGCTGTTTTTT
CDR3: CSSRLGSGELFF
J: TRBJ2-2
V: TRBV29-1
D: .
size: .

DNA: TGTGCCAGCAGCTTACGGGGGTCAGGCTCCTACAATGAGCAGTTCTTC
CDR3: CASSLRGSGSYNEQFF
J: TRBJ2-1
V: TRBV7-6
D: .
size: .

DNA: TGTGCCAGCTTTACAGGGAGAACTGAAGCTTTCTTT
CDR3: CASFTGRTEAFF
J: TRBJ1-1
V: TRBV5-8
D: .
size: many

DNA: TGTGCCAGCAGTGACTGGCCCACATCGGAGGATGAGCAGTTCTTC
CDR3: CASSDWPTSEDEQFF
J: TRBJ2-1
V: TRBV6-4
D: .
size: .

DNA: TGTGCCAGCAGTTCTCGTCAGGGGGCCGAAGAGACCCAGTACTTC
CDR3: CASSSRQGAEETQYF
J: TRBJ2-5
V: TRBV28
D: TRBD1
size: few

DNA: TGTGCCAGTAGCCCGGCCTCTAACTATGGCTACACCTTC
CDR3: CASSPASNYGYTF
J: TRBJ1-2
V: TRBV19
D: .
size: many

DNA: TGTGCCAGCAGCCTGGGAGGGAATGGGGGCTACACCTTC
CDR3: CASSLGGNGGYTF
J: TRBJ1-2
V: TRBV5-4
D: .
size: many

DNA: TGCGCCAGCAGACAGGGGACTGAAGCTTTCTTT
CDR3: CASRQGTEAFF
J: TRBJ1-1
V: TRBV5-1
D: TRBD1
size: .

DNA: TGTGCCAGCAGTGAAGCCAGACAGGGGCCCGAGACCCAGTACTTC
CDR3: CASSEARQGPETQYF
J: TRBJ2-5
V: TRBV6-1
D: TRBD1
size: few

DNA: TGTGCCAGCAGCTTAGTAGGGGGTTCGTACAATGAGCAGTTCTTC
CDR3: CASSLVGGSYNEQFF
J: TRBJ2-1
V: TRBV7-6
D: .
size: .

DNA: TGCAGTGCTAGACCCTGGACAGAAACCTACGAGCAGTACTTC
CDR3: CSARPWTETYEQYF
J: TRBJ2-7
V: TRBV20-1
D: .
size: .

DNA: TGTGCCAGCAGCAGAAGAGGTTCAGATACGCAGTATTTT
CDR3: CASSRRGSDTQYF
J: TRBJ2-3
V: TRBV7-2
D: .
size: many

DNA: TGTGCCAGTAGTAGTTATGAGTGGAACACTGAAGCTTTCTTT
CDR3: CASSSYEWNTEAFF
J: TRBJ1-1
V: TRBV19
D: .
size: .

DNA: TGTGCCAGCAGCCCAGATCCGGGACAGACAACCTACGAGCAGTACTTC
CDR3: CASSPDPGQTTYEQYF
J: TRBJ2-7
V: TRBV7-6
D: TRBD1
size: many

DNA: TGTGCCAGCAGCTTGGGTGAGGGCCCAGATACGCAGTATTTT
CDR3: CASSLGEGPDTQYF
J: TRBJ2-3
V: TRBV5-4
D: .
size: many

DNA: TGTGCCAGCAGTTTATTTACAGAGACCGGGGAGCTGTTTTTT
CDR3: CASSLFTETGELFF
J: TRBJ2-2
V: TRBV28
D: .
size: .

DNA: TGCAGCGTTGCGGAGAAGACCTACAATGAGCAGTTCTTC
CDR3: CSVAEKTYNEQFF
J: TRBJ2-1
V: TRBV29-1
D: .
size: .

DNA: TGTGCCAGCAGTTCGCCCCGGACAGGTGACAATGAGCAGTTCTTC
CDR3: CASSSPRTGDNEQFF
J: TRBJ2-1
V: TRBV12-3/TRBV12-4
D: TRBD1
size: .

DNA: TGTGCCAGCAGCTTAGCGACGGTGGAGACCCAGTACTTC
CDR3: CASSLATVETQYF
J: TRBJ2-5
V: TRBV7-6
D: .
size: many

DNA: TGTGCCAGCAGTCCAGGGGGGCAATACGAGCAGTACTTC
CDR3: CASSPGGQYEQYF
J: TRBJ2-7
V: TRBV2
D: .
size: few

DNA: TGTGCCAGCAGTTACTCGATGTTGGTGGGGAGGGGGAAAGAGACCCAGTACTTC
CDR3: CASSYSMLVGRGKETQYF
J: TRBJ2-5
V: TRBV6-5
D: .
size: .

DNA: TGTGCCAGCAGTTTCCGCCTTCCTAGCGGGGGTCGGAAGACAGATACGCAGTATTTT
CDR3: CASSFRLPSGGRKTDTQYF
J: TRBJ2-3
V: TRBV28
D: TRBD2
size: .

DNA: TGTGCCAGCAACGGACAACACAATGAGCAGTTCTTC
CDR3: CASNGQHNEQFF
J: TRBJ2-1
V: TRBV3-1
D: .
size: .

DNA: TGTGCCAGCATCAAAACGGGGTGGGGGGATGAGCAGTTCTTC
CDR3: CASIKTGWGDEQFF
J: TRBJ2-1
V: TRBV12-3/TRBV12-4
D: .
size: few

DNA: TGTGCCAGCAGCCTGACAGGGGGGAACTATCAGCCCCAGCATTTT
CDR3: CASSLTGGNYQPQHF
J: TRBJ1-5
V: TRBV5-6
D: TRBD1
size: few

DNA: TGTACCAGCAGCCAAGACCGGATGCTAGCGGGGGGTCACAATGAGCAGTTCTTC
CDR3: CTSSQDRMLAGGHNEQFF
J: TRBJ2-1
V: TRBV11-3
D: TRBD2
size: .

DNA: TGTGCCAGCAGTTCGACCGGGGCAGACAATGAGCAGTTCTTC
CDR3: CASSSTGADNEQFF
J: TRBJ2-1
V: TRBV28
D: .
size: many

DNA: TGTGCCAGCAGTTACTTGGGGCAGGACACTGAAGCTTTCTTT
CDR3: CASSYLGQDTEAFF
J: TRBJ1-1
V: TRBV6-2/TRBV6-3
D: .
size: few

DNA: TGTGCCAGCAGTTTCCCCACAACAGGGGGCCCCTTTCTGCGTGGCTACACCTTC
CDR3: CASSFPTTGGPFLRGYTF
J: TRBJ1-2
V: TRBV28
D: TRBD1
size: few

DNA: TGTGCCAGCAGCTTGAGGACAGGGGTTACAGATACGCAGTATTTT
CDR3: CASSLRTGVTDTQYF
J: TRBJ2-3
V: TRBV5-5
D: TRBD1
size: few

DNA: TGTGCCAGCAGCTTGAGCGGGGGGGACTACGAGCAGTACTTC
CDR3: CASSLSGGDYEQYF
J: TRBJ2-7
V: TRBV11-2
D: TRBD2
size: many

DNA: TGTGCCATCAGTGAGTCGTTAGGCAATCAGCCCCAGCATTTT
CDR3: CAISESLGNQPQHF
J: TRBJ1-5
V: TRBV10-3
D: .
size: .

DNA: TGCAGTGCTTCGACCATCCATGAGCAGTTCTTC
CDR3: CSASTIHEQFF
J: TRBJ2-1
V: TRBV20-1
D: .
size: .

DNA: TGTGCCAGCAGCCCGCCGGAGGGGGCCATCACTGAAGCTTTCTTT
CDR3: CASSPPEGAITEAFF
J: TRBJ1-1
V: TRBV7-9
D: TRBD1
size: many

DNA: TGTGCCAGCAGCTTGGGGCAGGGTACAATGGACGAGCAGTACTTC
CDR3: CASSLGQGTMDEQYF
J: TRBJ2-7
V: TRBV5-5
D: .
size: few

DNA: TGTGCCAGCAAAGGGGGAAGGGGTCGGAACAATGAGCAGTTCTTC
CDR3: CASKGGRGRNNEQFF
J: TRBJ2-1
V: TRBV2
D: .
size: many

DNA: TGTGCCAGCGCGGCACAGGGGGACACTGAAGCTTTCTTT
CDR3: CASAAQGDTEAFF
J: TRBJ1-1
V: TRBV28
D: TRBD1
size: .

DNA: TGTGCCAGCAGCCCAAGAGACAGGGGGAAATCCTACGAGCAGTACTTC
CDR3: CASSPRDRGKSYEQYF
J: TRBJ2-7
V: TRBV7-9
D: TRBD1
size: many

DNA: TGTGCCAGCGGACCTGGGACAGGGGTTCGATCACCCCTCCACTTT
CDR3: CASGPGTGVRSPLHF
J: TRBJ1-6
V: TRBV27
D: TRBD1
size: few